These T cell receptor beta chains were read from a single sample in a study of blood T cell repertoires in COVID-19. Repertoires were generated with immunoSEQ multiplex PCR, while TCRdb's copy carries only in-frame clones and drops some. The sample records some 140,000 clones, roughly four fifths being singletons. Sequenced: peripheral blood. The receptors shown here come from an older man with acute or convalescent COVID-19. Each CDR3 is given with its conserved first and last residue. D genes are given only for firm matches. Some rows mark clone size as missing; the rest say once, few, many or name a class of expanded clone.

V	J	size	D	DNA	CDR3
TRBV19	TRBJ2-7	.	TRBD1	TGTGCCAGTAGAATCGGGACAGCCTACGAGCAGTACTTC	CASRIGTAYEQYF
TRBV18	TRBJ1-4	.	.	TGTGCCAGCTCACCGGCCACAGGGTTCGCTAATGAAAAACTGTTTTTT	CASSPATGFANEKLFF
TRBV5-1	TRBJ2-3	once	TRBD2	TGCGCCAGCACTCGGGGGGGAGAGAGTACGCAGTATTTT	CASTRGGESTQYF
TRBV7-9	TRBJ2-5	.	TRBD2	TGTGCCAGCAGCTCCTCCTTAGCGGGAGAAGAGACCCAGTACTTC	CASSSSLAGEETQYF
TRBV5-1	TRBJ2-2	.	.	TGCGCCAGCAGCTTGGTCCAGGGAATGGCCGGGGAGCTGTTTTTT	CASSLVQGMAGELFF
TRBV7-2	TRBJ1-4	once	.	TGTGCCAGCAGCTTAGGGCCGTCGGAAAAACTGTTTTTT	CASSLGPSEKLFF
TRBV4-2	TRBJ1-3	few	.	TGTGCCAGCAGCAAAGAGGGCAGCTCTGGAAACACCATATATTTT	CASSKEGSSGNTIYF
TRBV19	TRBJ1-5	.	.	TGTGCCAGTAGCAAACAACGGGTGGGGACTTCCCTATATGGAAGCAATCAGCCCCAGCATTTT	CASSKQRVGTSLYGSNQPQHF
TRBV11-2	TRBJ1-4	.	.	TGTGCCAGCAGCCTGCTAACAGGAGACGCAACTAATGAAAAACTGTTTTTT	CASSLLTGDATNEKLFF
TRBV11-3	TRBJ2-1	.	.	TGTGCCAGCAGCTTGTCAGATAACAATGAGCAGTTCTTC	CASSLSDNNEQFF
TRBV3-1/TRBV3-2	TRBJ1-5	.	.	TGTGCCAGCAGCCCCGGCGGTGGTCGCAATCAGCCCCAGCATTTT	CASSPGGGRNQPQHF
TRBV23-1	TRBJ2-4	.	TRBD1	TGCGCCAGCAGTTCGACAGGGGGCCCAGCCAAAAACATTCAGTACTTC	CASSSTGGPAKNIQYF
TRBV5-8	TRBJ1-1	many	TRBD1	TGTGCCAGCAGCTTAACAGGGGGCAGGACTGAAGCTTTCTTT	CASSLTGGRTEAFF
TRBV11-2	TRBJ2-5	.	TRBD1	TGTGCCAGCAGCTCCCTACCCAGGGGGCGGTGGGAGACCCAGTACTTC	CASSSLPRGRWETQYF
TRBV7-2	TRBJ1-2	.	TRBD1	TGTGCCAGCAGCCCCGGACAGGGTTATGGCTACACCTTC	CASSPGQGYGYTF
TRBV18	TRBJ1-1	.	.	TGTGCCAGCTCACCAAGGGAGGGCTTAGAAGCTTTCTTT	CASSPREGLEAFF
TRBV11-3	TRBJ2-1	.	TRBD2	TGTGCCAGCAGCTTAGTTGCGGGGGGGCTCAAGTTCTTC	CASSLVAGGLKFF
TRBV28	TRBJ2-2	.	.	TGTGCCAGCACTAGAGATAGACAGAAAACCGGGGAGCTGTTTTTT	CASTRDRQKTGELFF
TRBV28	TRBJ2-5	.	TRBD2	TGTGCCAGCAGCCCTACTAGCGGGGGAAGGGGGACCCAGTACTTC	CASSPTSGGRGTQYF
TRBV28	TRBJ2-5	few	.	TGTGCCAGCAGCCTAAGCGGGTCTCGGGAGACCCAGTACTTC	CASSLSGSRETQYF
TRBV15	TRBJ1-5	.	.	TGTGCCACCAGCAGGGACAGTGGGAGCAATCAGCCCCAGCATTTT	CATSRDSGSNQPQHF
TRBV16	TRBJ1-5	.	TRBD1	TGTGCCAGCAGCCAACCAGGGGGCCAGCCCCAGCATTTT	CASSQPGGQPQHF
TRBV24-1	TRBJ2-3	.	TRBD2	TGTGCCACCAGTGATGGCCTTGCAGCGGGGGCCACAGATACGCAGTATTTT	CATSDGLAAGATDTQYF
TRBV7-9	TRBJ2-3	.	TRBD2	TGTGCCAGCAGCCGAGCCAGCGGGGGGGCAGATACGCAGTATTTT	CASSRASGGADTQYF
TRBV11-2	TRBJ2-3	.	TRBD2	TGTGCCAGCAGCCCTTGGGGGGGATTGGGGGCAGATACGCAGTATTTT	CASSPWGGLGADTQYF
TRBV10-3	TRBJ2-1	.	TRBD2	TGTGCCACCCGCGGGGGGGTAAGGCGGGAGCAGTTCTTC	CATRGGVRREQFF
TRBV10-3	TRBJ2-5	.	.	TGTGCCATCAGGGCTAGCTTGGATGAGACCCAGTACTTC	CAIRASLDETQYF
TRBV3-1/TRBV3-2	TRBJ1-1	few	TRBD1	TGTGCCAGCAGCCAAGATTTTGGGGCCCCGGGACAGAGAGCCAACACTGAAGCTTTCTTT	CASSQDFGAPGQRANTEAFF
TRBV19	TRBJ2-6	.	TRBD1	TGTGCCAGTAGTATCCTTGGACAGGGTCGTGCTTCTGGGGCCAACGTCCTGACTTTC	CASSILGQGRASGANVLTF
TRBV7-9	TRBJ1-4	once	TRBD1	TGTGCCAGCAGCTTGGGACAGGGGAGTGAAAAACTGTTTTTT	CASSLGQGSEKLFF
TRBV6-1	TRBJ2-7	.	TRBD2	TGTGCCAGCAGTGCGCCGACTAGCGGGGGGTCCTACGAGCAGTACTTC	CASSAPTSGGSYEQYF
TRBV15	TRBJ1-1	.	.	TGTGCCACCAGCAGGGAGGCTCCGGGGATGAACACTGAAGCTTTCTTT	CATSREAPGMNTEAFF
TRBV10-3	TRBJ1-5	.	TRBD1	TGTGCCATCAGCAGGGACAGCAATAGCAATCAGCCCCAGCATTTT	CAISRDSNSNQPQHF
TRBV24-1	TRBJ2-5	once	TRBD2	TGTGCCACCAGTACTAGCGGGGGGATGAAAGAGACCCAGTACTTC	CATSTSGGMKETQYF
TRBV29-1	TRBJ2-5	.	TRBD2	TGCAGCGTTGGAGGGACTAGCTTAGGGGAGACCCAGTACTTC	CSVGGTSLGETQYF
TRBV3-1/TRBV3-2	TRBJ1-2	once	.	TGTGCCAGCAGCCAAGATTTCGGCAGGGCTGGGGGCTACACCTTC	CASSQDFGRAGGYTF
TRBV7-8	TRBJ1-6	.	.	TGTGCCAGCAGCTTAGCGCAAACAGGTTCCAGGTCACCCCTCCACTTT	CASSLAQTGSRSPLHF
TRBV7-3	TRBJ2-3	.	TRBD2	TGTGCCAGCAGCTTAACCCCAGCGGGGGGGCCCGTCACAGATACGCAGTATTTT	CASSLTPAGGPVTDTQYF
TRBV2	TRBJ2-7	.	TRBD1	TGTGCCAGCAGTGAAGGGGACAGGGGTCTTCAGCAGTACTTC	CASSEGDRGLQQYF
TRBV7-2	TRBJ1-6	.	.	TGTGCCAGCAGCTTAGAAGGTAGCCCCGTTTCACCCCTCCACTTT	CASSLEGSPVSPLHF
TRBV6-5	TRBJ2-3	.	TRBD1	TGTGCCAGCAGCGGGACAGCGACTAGCACAGATACGCAGTATTTT	CASSGTATSTDTQYF
TRBV6-5	TRBJ2-3	.	TRBD2	TGTGCCAGCAGTTACACTAGCGGGGGGTCTGGTGATACGCAGTATTTT	CASSYTSGGSGDTQYF
TRBV24-1	TRBJ2-3	few	TRBD2	TGTGCCACCAGTGGGACTAGCGGGGGGGGCACAGATACGCAGTATTTT	CATSGTSGGGTDTQYF
TRBV7-9	TRBJ2-2	.	.	TGTGCCAGCACCGTCTTCACCGGGGAGCTGTTTTTT	CASTVFTGELFF
TRBV20-1	TRBJ2-1	.	.	TGCAGTGCTAGACCGTACAATGAGCAGTTCTTC	CSARPYNEQFF
TRBV28	TRBJ2-7	once	.	TGTGCCAGCAGTTTGGTTGCCAGGTACCTTACCTACGAGCAGTACTTC	CASSLVARYLTYEQYF
TRBV30	TRBJ2-1	.	.	TGTGCCTGGGCCAGGGATGAGCAGTTCTTC	CAWARDEQFF
TRBV5-5	TRBJ1-4	.	.	TGTGCCAGCGGTACAGGATCAACTAATGAAAAACTGTTTTTT	CASGTGSTNEKLFF
TRBV4-2	TRBJ1-6	.	.	TGTGCCAGCAACTACGTTGGTTCACCCCTCCACTTT	CASNYVGSPLHF
TRBV5-6	TRBJ2-1	.	TRBD1	TGTGCCAGCAGCCGGCCGAGACAGGGGTTGGGTGAGCAGTTCTTC	CASSRPRQGLGEQFF
TRBV11-2	TRBJ2-7	.	.	TGTGCCAGCAGGCCCCGACAGGGACTGACACTCGAGCAGTACTTC	CASRPRQGLTLEQYF
TRBV28	TRBJ1-5	.	.	TGTGCCAGCAGCAAGGGGGGGCCGGGTCAGCCCCAGCATTTT	CASSKGGPGQPQHF
TRBV28	TRBJ2-1	.	TRBD2	TGTGCCAGCAGTCCCTTGACTAGCGGGTATGAGCAGTTCTTC	CASSPLTSGYEQFF
TRBV7-2	TRBJ2-1	.	TRBD1	TGTGCCAGCAGCTATACCGGGACAGGGGCCTACAATGAGCAGTTCTTC	CASSYTGTGAYNEQFF
TRBV5-6	TRBJ1-1	.	TRBD1	TGTGCCAGCAGTTTACAGGGGGCTCGTGCTTTCTTT	CASSLQGARAFF
TRBV9	TRBJ2-1	.	TRBD2	TGTGCCAGCAGCCTTACACCGCGGACTAGCGGGGGAGGCAATGAGCAGTTCTTC	CASSLTPRTSGGGNEQFF
TRBV4-1	TRBJ1-3	.	.	TGCGCCAGCAGCCAAGGTATCTTGAGGTCTCGTTCTGGAAACACCATATATTTT	CASSQGILRSRSGNTIYF